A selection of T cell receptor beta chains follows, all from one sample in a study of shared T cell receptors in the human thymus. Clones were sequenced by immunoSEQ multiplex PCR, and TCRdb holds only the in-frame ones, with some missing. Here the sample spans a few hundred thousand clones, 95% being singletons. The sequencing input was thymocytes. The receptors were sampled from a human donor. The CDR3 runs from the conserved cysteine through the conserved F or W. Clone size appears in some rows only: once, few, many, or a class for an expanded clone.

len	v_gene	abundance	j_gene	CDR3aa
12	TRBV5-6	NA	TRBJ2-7	CASSVDNNEQYF
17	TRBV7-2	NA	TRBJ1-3	CASSQSTPLGSGNTIYF
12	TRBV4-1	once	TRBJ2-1	CASSQVGTSQFF
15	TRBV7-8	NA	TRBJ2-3	CASSYQREEGDTQYF
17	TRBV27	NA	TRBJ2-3	CASSSGTVKTSTDTQYF
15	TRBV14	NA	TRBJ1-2	CASSQRDRVNYGYTF
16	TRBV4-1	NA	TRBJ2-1	CASSQALGGGYNEQFF
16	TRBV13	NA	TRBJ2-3	CASSSGTSGKTDTQYF
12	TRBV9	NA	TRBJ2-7	CASSVGEYEQYF
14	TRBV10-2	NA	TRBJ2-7	CASSGPSEAYEQYF
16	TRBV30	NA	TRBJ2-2	CAWSHNRSRYPGELFF
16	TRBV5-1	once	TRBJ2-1	CASSRKVGGRGGEQFF
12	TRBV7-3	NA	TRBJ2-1	CASSSRPSEQFF
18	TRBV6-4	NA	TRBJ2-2	CASSHGTSASRGTGELFF
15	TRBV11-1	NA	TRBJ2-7	CASSSPGGTTYEQYF
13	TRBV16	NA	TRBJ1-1	CASSQSAVQEAFF
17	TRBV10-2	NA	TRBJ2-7	CASSEGGQAGRSYEQYF
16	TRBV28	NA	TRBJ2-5	CASSTPPGPLGETQYF
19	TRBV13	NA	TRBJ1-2	CASSTSHSGRLSLNYGYTF
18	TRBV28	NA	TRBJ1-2	CASSLLGIQDSKNYGYTF
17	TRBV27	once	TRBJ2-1	CASSLAQQGGDYNEQFF
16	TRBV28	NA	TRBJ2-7	CASKTSSGTGLYEQYF
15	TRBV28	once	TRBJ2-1	CASSRTSGSYNEQFF
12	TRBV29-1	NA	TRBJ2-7	CSVGRGAYEQYF
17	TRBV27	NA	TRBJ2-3	CASSFRQATLLTDTQYF